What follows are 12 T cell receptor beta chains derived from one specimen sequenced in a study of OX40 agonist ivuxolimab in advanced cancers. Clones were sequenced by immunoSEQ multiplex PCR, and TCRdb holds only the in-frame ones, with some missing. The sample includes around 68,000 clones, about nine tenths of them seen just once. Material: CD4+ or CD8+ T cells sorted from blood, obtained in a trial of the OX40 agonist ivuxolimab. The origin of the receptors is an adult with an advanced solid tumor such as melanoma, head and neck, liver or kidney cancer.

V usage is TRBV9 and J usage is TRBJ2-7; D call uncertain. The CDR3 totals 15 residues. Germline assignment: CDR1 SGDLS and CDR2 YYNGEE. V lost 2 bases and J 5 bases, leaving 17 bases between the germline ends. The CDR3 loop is CASSVDPEPSDEQYF. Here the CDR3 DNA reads TGTGCCAGCAGCGTGGACCCGGAACCTTCCGACGAGCAGTACTTC.

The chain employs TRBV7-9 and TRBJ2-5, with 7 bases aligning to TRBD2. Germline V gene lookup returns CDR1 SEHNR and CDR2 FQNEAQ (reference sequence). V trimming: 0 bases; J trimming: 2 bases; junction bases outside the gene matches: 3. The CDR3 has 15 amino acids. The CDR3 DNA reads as TGTGCCAGCAGCTTAGCTCGGCGGGGGCAAGAGACCCAGTACTTC. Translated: CASSLARRGQETQYF.

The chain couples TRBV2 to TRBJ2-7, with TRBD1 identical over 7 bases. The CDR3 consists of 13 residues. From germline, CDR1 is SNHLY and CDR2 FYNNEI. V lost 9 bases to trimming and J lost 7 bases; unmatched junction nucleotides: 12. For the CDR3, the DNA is TGTGCCAGTCTCCCGAGGGGGCGCGGGGAGCAGTACTTC. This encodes CASLPRGRGEQYF.

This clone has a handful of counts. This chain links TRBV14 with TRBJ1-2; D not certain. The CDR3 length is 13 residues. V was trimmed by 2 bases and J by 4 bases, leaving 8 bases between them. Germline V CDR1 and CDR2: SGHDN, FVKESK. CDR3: CASSQNGPYGYTF. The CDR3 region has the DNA TGTGCCAGCAGCCAAAACGGACCCTATGGCTACACCTTC.

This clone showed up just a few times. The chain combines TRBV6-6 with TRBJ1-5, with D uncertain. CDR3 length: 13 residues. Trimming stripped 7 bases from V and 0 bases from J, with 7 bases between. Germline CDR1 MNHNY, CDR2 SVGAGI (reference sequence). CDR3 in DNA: TGTGCCAGCACGGGTAGTAGCAATCAGCCCCAGCATTTT. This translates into CASTGSSNQPQHF.

CDR3 amino acids: CASSLGQGGNEQFF. CDR3 bases: TGTGCCAGCAGCTTAGGACAGGGCGGGAATGAGCAGTTCTTC. This rearrangement joins TRBV7-6 to TRBJ2-1; the match to TRBD1 covers 7 bases. The CDR3 runs to 14 residues. Germline CDR1 reads SGHVS; CDR2 reads FNYEAQ. V shed 1 base, J shed 7 bases, and the junction held 4 bases outside the gene matches.

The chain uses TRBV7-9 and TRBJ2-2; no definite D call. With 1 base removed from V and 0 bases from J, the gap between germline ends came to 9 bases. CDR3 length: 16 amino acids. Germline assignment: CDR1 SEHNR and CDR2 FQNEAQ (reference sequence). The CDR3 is CASSLVRTTNTGELFF. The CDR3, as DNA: TGTGCCAGCAGCTTAGTTCGCACTACGAACACCGGGGAGCTGTTTTTT. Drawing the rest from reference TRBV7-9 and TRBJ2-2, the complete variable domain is DTGVSQNPRHKITKRGQNVTFRCDPISEHNRLYWYRQTLGQGPEFLTYFQNEAQLEKSRLLSDRFSAERPKGSFSTLEIQRTEQGDSAMYLCASSLVRTTNTGELFFGEGSRLTVL.

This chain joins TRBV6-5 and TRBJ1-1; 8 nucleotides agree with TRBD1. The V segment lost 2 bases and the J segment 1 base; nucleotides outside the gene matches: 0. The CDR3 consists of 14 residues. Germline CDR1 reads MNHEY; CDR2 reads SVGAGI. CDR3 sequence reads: CASSYGTGNTEAFF. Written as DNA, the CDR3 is TGTGCCAGCAGTTACGGGACAGGGAACACTGAAGCTTTCTTT.

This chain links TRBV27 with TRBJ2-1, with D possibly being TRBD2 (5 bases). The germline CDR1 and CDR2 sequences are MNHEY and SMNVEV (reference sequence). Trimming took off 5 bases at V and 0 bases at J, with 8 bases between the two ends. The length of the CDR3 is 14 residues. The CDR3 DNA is TGTGCCAGCAGTATCCGGGACTCCTACAATGAGCAGTTCTTC. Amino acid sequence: CASSIRDSYNEQFF.

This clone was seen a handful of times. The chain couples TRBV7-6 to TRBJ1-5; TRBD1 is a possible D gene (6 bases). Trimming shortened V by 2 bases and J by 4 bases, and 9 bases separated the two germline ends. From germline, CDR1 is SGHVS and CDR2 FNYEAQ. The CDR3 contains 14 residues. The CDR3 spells CASSLLRGNQPQHF. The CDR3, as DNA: TGTGCCAGCAGCTTACTCAGGGGAAATCAGCCCCAGCATTTT.

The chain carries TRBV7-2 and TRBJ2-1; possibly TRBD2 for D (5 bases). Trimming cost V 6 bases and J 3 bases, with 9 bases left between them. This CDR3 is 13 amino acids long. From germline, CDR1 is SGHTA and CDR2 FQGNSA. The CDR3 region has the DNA TGTGCCAGCAGTATGGCGGGCTACAATGAGCAGTTCTTC. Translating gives CASSMAGYNEQFF.

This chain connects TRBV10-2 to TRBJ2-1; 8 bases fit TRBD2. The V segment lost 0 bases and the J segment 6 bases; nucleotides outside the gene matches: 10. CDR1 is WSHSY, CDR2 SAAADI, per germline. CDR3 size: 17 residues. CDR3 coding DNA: TGCGCCAGCAGTGAGTCGGGGAAAGCGGGAGCTGGCAATGAGCAGTTCTTC. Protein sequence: CASSESGKAGAGNEQFF.